What follows are 12 T cell receptor beta chains derived from one specimen sequenced in a study of T-cell reconstitution after alpha-beta-depleted transplantation in children. As it was prepared, the TCRbeta library received unique molecular identifiers. Using its own MiXCR run on the PCR reads, TCRdb lists one record per CDR3 protein. Of 200,000 to 250,000 distinct CDR3 sequences in the sample, around 7.5% are singletons; the top ten hold 5% to 7%. The specimen comprised PBMCs, mostly from graft donor cells, sampled 180 days after TCRalphabeta/CD19-depleted stem cell transplant. The receptors derive from a male patient aged 5 to 17 who had a stem cell transplant for acute lymphoblastic leukemia, so the T cells may come from the graft donor.

This clonotype was counted at least ten times. The chain is built from TRBV9 and TRBJ1-5; 7 nucleotides match TRBD1. CDR3 length: 17 amino acids. The germline gives CDR1 SGDLS, CDR2 YYNGEE. The V gene end was trimmed by 3 bases and the J gene end by 0 bases; junction bases not matched to a gene: 9. The CDR3 sequence is CASSARDSRYSNQPQHF. The DNA for the CDR3 is TGTGCCAGCAGCGCCCGGGACAGTCGTTATAGCAATCAGCCCCAGCATTTT.

This clonotype was found many times. The final CDR3 position lacks the conserved phenylalanine or tryptophan, pointing to a likely read error. The DNA is omitted, as the CDR3 cannot be located on it reliably, and the CDR3 follows TCRdb's listing. V is TRBV11-2 and J is TRBJ2-7; the table's D call, TRBD1, was not checked against the DNA. In germline, CDR1 is SGHAT, CDR2 FQNNGV. Including both end residues, the CDR3 is 13 amino acids long. The CDR3 spells CASSLDSGTETAY.

This clonotype was seen a handful of times. This chain joins TRBV11-2 and TRBJ2-7; TRBD1 is a possible D gene (6 bases). CDR3 length: 17 amino acids. V lost 1 base and J 4 bases, leaving 20 bases between the germline ends. Germline V gene lookup returns CDR1 SGHAT and CDR2 FQNNGV. The CDR3: CASSLGGQTGRAYEQYF. The CDR3 nucleotides read TGTGCCAGCAGCTTAGGGGGGCAGACAGGAAGGGCATACGAGCAGTACTTC.

This chain uses TRBV7-6 with TRBJ2-2; D might be TRBD2 (7 bases). The V end lost 5 bases, the J end lost 3 bases, and 19 bases lay between the germline ends. Looked up from germline, CDR1 is SGHVS and CDR2 is FNYEAQ. CDR3 size: 17 residues. The CDR3 loop reads CASSLKRGRGDTGELFF. CDR3 sequence (DNA): TGTGCCAGCAGCCTCAAGCGGGGAAGGGGGGACACCGGGGAGCTGTTTTTT.

This clonotype was counted only a few times. This rearrangement joins TRBV10-3 to TRBJ2-1, with 7 bases fitting TRBD2. Trimming took 5 bases from V and 7 from J; bases not matched to a gene: 2. Germline loops: CDR1 ENHRY, CDR2 SYGVKD. The CDR3 runs to 12 residues. The CDR3 DNA reads as TGTGCCATCAGTTATAGCGGGAATGAGCAGTTCTTC. Translation: CAISYSGNEQFF.

This clonotype was counted ten times or more. The chain links TRBV28 to TRBJ2-5; 11 bases align to TRBD1. Trimming at V came to 6 bases and at J to 5 bases, leaving 8 bases not matched to a gene. The V gene's germline CDR1 is MDHEN and CDR2 SYDVKM. The CDR3 has 15 amino acids. CDR3 sequence: CASRLDRGRLETQYF. The CDR3 DNA reads as TGTGCCAGCAGGCTGGACAGGGGGCGCTTGGAGACCCAGTACTTC.

Many counts were recorded for this clonotype. The genes are TRBV21-1 and TRBJ2-1; the D call of TRBD2 is as the table states it, not checked on the DNA. TRBV21-1 is classified as a pseudogene. The CDR3 length is 18 residues. This CDR3 reads CASSNFWKRGAEKNEQFF. CDR3 in DNA: TGTGCCAGCAGCAATTTTTGGAAGCGGGGGGCAGAGAAAAATGAGCAGTTCTTC.

Many counts were recorded for this clonotype. This chain connects TRBV9 to TRBJ2-7, with 7 bases fitting TRBD1. The CDR3 is 13 amino acids. V lost 3 bases to trimming and J lost 4 bases; unmatched junction nucleotides: 4. Germline assignment: CDR1 SGDLS and CDR2 YYNGEE. The CDR3 DNA is TGTGCCAGCAGCGATGGGGACAGTTACGAGCAGTACTTC. Its translation is CASSDGDSYEQYF.

This clonotype was seen many times. The chain is built from TRBV12-3 or TRBV12-4 and TRBJ1-6; D gene ambiguous. The germline V and J ends were trimmed by 1 base and 6 bases, with 7 bases remaining between them. The CDR3 is 14 amino acids. The CDR3 nucleotides read TGTGCCAGCAGTTTAGGGAAGGGTAATTCACCCCTCCACTTT. Its protein is CASSLGKGNSPLHF.

In this sample, this clonotype turned up many times. The chain is built from TRBV7-8 and TRBJ2-2; 12 nucleotides line up with TRBD2. Germline V CDR1 and CDR2: SGHVS, FQNEAQ. J lost 6 bases, V lost 5 bases, and 7 bases had no gene match. The CDR3 totals 16 residues. Written as DNA, the CDR3 is TGTGCCAGCAGCATCGGACTAGCGGGAATGGCCGGGGAGCTGTTTTTT. This gives the protein CASSIGLAGMAGELFF.

This clonotype was recorded many times. The chain carries TRBV20-1 and TRBJ2-7; 8 bases line up with TRBD2. CDR3 length: 16 residues. Germline V gene data show CDR1 as DFQATT and CDR2 as SNEGSKA (reference sequence). V shed 4 bases and J 0 bases; nucleotides not matched to a gene: 11. CDR3 residues: CSATASGRGSSYEQYF. As DNA, the CDR3 is TGCAGTGCTACCGCCAGCGGGAGAGGGAGCTCCTACGAGCAGTACTTC.

Many counts were recorded for this clonotype. The chain joins TRBV6-5 to TRBJ1-1; D uncertain. V was cut by 2 bases and J by 1 base, with 11 bases left in between. This CDR3 is built from 15 residues. Germline assignment: CDR1 MNHEY and CDR2 SVGAGI. CDR3 sequence reads: CASSYPGRANTEAFF. In nucleotides, the CDR3 is TGTGCCAGCAGTTACCCCGGGAGGGCGAACACTGAAGCTTTCTTT.